A single T cell receptor beta chain is shown here with its context. Its antigen is unknown. The data originate from a study of beta chain features in type 1 diabetes. General observations from the study: Among patients, naive, central memory and Treg TCRB repertoires appeared more similar than among healthy donors.

Germline values: CDR1 SNHLY, CDR2 FYNNEI. The CDR3 runs 15 residues. The V gene lost 4 bases and the J gene lost 3 bases, with 16 bases spanning the gap. Sequencing targeted expressed TCRB transcripts, as all isolated RNA had been reverse transcribed. Profiled with immunoSEQ multiplex PCR; TCRdb holds only in-frame clones, not every one. The table has hundreds of thousands of clones, approximately 14% seen once. This receptor was identified in a man aged 25 to 40 in good health. What was sequenced was naive CD4+ T cells from blood. The gene calls are TRBV2 and TRBJ2-7, with a tentative D call TRBD2 (5 bases). The CDR3 bases are TGTGCCAGCAGTGGCGGAAGAGGGCCATACTACGAGCAGTACTTC. This encodes CASSGGRGPYYEQYF.